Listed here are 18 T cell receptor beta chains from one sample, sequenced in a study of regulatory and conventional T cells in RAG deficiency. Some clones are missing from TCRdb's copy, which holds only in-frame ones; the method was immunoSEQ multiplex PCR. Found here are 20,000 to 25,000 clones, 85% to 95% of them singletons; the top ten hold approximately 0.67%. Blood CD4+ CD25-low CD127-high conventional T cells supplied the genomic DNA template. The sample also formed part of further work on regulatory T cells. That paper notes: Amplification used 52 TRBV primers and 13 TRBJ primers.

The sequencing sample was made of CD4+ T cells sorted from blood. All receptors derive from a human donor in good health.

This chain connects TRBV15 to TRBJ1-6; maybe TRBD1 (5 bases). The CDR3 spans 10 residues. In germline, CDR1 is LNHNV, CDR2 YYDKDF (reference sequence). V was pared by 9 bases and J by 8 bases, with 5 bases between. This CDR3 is CATGDSPLHF. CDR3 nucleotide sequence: TGTGCCACAGGGGATTCACCCCTCCACTTT.

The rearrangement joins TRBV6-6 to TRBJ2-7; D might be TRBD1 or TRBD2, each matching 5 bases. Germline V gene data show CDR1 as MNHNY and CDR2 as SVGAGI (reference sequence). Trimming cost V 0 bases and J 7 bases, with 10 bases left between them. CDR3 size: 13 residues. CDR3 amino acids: CASSYSGWGEQYF. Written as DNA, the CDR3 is TGTGCCAGCAGTTACTCGGGTTGGGGGGAGCAGTACTTC.

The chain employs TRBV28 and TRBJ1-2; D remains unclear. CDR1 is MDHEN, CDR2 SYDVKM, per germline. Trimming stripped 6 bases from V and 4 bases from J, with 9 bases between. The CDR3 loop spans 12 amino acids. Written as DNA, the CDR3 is TGTGCCAGCAGCTCCCCATCCTATGGCTACACCTTC. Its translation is CASSSPSYGYTF.

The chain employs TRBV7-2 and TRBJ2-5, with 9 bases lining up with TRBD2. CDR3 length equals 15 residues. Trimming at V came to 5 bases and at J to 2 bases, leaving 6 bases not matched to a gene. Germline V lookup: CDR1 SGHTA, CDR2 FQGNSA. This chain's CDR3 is CASSITSGPQETQYF. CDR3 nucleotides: TGTGCCAGCAGCATAACTAGCGGGCCTCAAGAGACCCAGTACTTC.

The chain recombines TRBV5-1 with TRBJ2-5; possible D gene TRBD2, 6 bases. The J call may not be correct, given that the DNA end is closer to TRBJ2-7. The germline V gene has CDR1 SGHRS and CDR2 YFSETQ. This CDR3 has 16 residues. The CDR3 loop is CASSVTIGGTFNEQYF. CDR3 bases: TGCGCCAGCAGTGTAACTATTGGCGGGACCTTTAACGAGCAGTACTTC.

The CDR3 reads CASSLRGTLNTIYF. Written as DNA, the CDR3 is TGTGCCAGCAGCCTGCGGGGAACGCTGAACACCATATATTTT. V and J are TRBV14 and TRBJ1-3; D uncertain. Germline CDR1 reads SGHDN; CDR2 reads FVKESK. Trimming took 4 bases from V and 7 from J, leaving 14 bases between them. CDR3 length: 14 amino acids.

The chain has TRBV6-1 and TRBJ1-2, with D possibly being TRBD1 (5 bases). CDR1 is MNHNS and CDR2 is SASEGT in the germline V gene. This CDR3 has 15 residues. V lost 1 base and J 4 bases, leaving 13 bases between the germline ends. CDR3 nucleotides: TGTGCCAGCAGTGAAGGGCAGGGAACCTTCTATGGCTACACCTTC. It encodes CASSEGQGTFYGYTF.

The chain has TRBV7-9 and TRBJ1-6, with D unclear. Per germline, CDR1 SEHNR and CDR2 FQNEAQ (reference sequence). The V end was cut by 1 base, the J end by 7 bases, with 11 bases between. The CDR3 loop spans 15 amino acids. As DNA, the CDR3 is TGTGCCAGCAGCTTAGGCGGTGAACCCAATTCACCCCTCCACTTT. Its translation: CASSLGGEPNSPLHF. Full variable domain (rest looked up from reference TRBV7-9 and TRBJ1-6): DTGVSQNPRHKITKRGQNVTFRCDPISEHNRLYWYRQTLGQGPEFLTYFQNEAQLEKSRLLSDRFSAERPKGSFSTLEIQRTEQGDSAMYLCASSLGGEPNSPLHFGNGTRLTVT.

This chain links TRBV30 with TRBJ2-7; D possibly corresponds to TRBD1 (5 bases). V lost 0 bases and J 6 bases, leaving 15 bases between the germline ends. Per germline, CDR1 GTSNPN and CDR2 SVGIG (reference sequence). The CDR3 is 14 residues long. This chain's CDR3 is CAWSVMAGPGEQYF. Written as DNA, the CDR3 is TGTGCCTGGAGTGTAATGGCAGGGCCGGGCGAGCAGTACTTC.

CDR3 bases: TGTGCCAGTAGTGCCTCCTCGACAGGGGGCCAAGAGACCCAGTACTTC. It specifies CASSASSTGGQETQYF. This sequence joins TRBV19 and TRBJ2-5, with TRBD1 matching 9 bases. In germline, CDR1 is LNHDA, CDR2 SQIVND (reference sequence). J lost 1 base, V lost 5 bases, and 8 bases had no gene match. This CDR3 has 16 amino acids.

The CDR3 DNA follows: TGTGCCGTCAGAGGGTTCCCGGGGGGCCCAGATACGCAGTATTTT. It encodes CAVRGFPGGPDTQYF. This chain connects TRBV6-5 to TRBJ2-3, with D possibly matching TRBD2 (7 bases). This CDR3 contains 15 residues. Trimming removed 11 bases at V and 4 bases at J, with 22 bases between. Germline V lookup: CDR1 MNHEY, CDR2 SVGAGI.

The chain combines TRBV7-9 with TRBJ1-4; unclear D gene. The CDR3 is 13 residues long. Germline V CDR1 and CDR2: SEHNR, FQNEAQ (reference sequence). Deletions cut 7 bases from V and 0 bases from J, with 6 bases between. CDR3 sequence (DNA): TGTGCCAGCACGGGCGCAACTAATGAAAAACTGTTTTTT. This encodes CASTGATNEKLFF.

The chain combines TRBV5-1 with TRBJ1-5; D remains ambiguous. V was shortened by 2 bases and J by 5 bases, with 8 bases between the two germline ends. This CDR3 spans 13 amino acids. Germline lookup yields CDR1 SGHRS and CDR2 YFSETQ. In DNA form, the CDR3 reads TGCGCCAGCAGCTTTGACCCCGATCAGCCCCAGCATTTT. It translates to CASSFDPDQPQHF.

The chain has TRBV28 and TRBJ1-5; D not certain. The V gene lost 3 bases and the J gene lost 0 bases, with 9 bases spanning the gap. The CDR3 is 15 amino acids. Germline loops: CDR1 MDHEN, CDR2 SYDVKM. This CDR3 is CASSFFSNSNQPQHF. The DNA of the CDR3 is TGTGCCAGCAGTTTTTTCAGCAATAGCAATCAGCCCCAGCATTTT.

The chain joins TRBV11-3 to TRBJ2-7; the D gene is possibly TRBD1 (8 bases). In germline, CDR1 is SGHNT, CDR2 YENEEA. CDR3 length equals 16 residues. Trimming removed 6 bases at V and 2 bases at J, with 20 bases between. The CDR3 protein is CASSPRGVTGAYEQYF. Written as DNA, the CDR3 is TGTGCCAGCAGTCCCCGGGGGGTGACAGGGGCCTACGAGCAGTACTTC.

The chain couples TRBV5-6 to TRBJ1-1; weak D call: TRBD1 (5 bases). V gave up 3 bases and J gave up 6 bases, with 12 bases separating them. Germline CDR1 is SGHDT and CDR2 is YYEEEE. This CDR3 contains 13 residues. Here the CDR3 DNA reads TGTGCCAGCAGCTGGGGCCGAGGGGCTGAAGCTTTCTTT. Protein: CASSWGRGAEAFF.

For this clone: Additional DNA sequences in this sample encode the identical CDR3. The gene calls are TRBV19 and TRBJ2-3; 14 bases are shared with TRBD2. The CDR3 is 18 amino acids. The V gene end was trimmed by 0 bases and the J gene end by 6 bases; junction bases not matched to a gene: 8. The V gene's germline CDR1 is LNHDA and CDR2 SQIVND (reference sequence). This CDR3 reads CASSIDDGGLAGGDTQYF. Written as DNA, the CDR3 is TGTGCCAGTAGTATAGATGACGGCGGACTAGCGGGGGGTGATACGCAGTATTTT.

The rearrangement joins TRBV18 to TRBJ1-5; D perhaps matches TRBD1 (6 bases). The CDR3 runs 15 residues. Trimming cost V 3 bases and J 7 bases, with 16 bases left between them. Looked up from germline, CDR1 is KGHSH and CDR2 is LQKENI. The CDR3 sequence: CASSPGAGVGQPQHF. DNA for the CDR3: TGTGCCAGCTCACCGGGGGCGGGGGTAGGCCAGCCCCAGCATTTT.